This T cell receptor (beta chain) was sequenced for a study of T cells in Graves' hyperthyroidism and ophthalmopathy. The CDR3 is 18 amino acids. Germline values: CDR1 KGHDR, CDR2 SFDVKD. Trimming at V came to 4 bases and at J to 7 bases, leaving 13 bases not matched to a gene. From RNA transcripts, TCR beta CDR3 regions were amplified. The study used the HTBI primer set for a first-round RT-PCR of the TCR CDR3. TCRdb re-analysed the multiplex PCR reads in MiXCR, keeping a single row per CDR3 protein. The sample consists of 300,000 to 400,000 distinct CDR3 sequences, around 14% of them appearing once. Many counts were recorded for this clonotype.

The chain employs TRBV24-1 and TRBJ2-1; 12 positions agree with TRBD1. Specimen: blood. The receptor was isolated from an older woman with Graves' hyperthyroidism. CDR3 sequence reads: CATSDAPGGQGARNEQFF. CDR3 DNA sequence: TGTGCCACCAGTGACGCGCCTGGGGGACAGGGGGCGAGGAATGAGCAGTTCTTC.